What follows is one T cell receptor beta chain and its context. Its recognized antigen is unknown. Nothing much larger sits one base from this clone, and base qualities are not available. This entry comes from a study of OX40 agonist ivuxolimab in advanced cancers. About the investigation overall: Ivuxolimab, which targeted the costimulatory receptor OX40 (CD134), was an agonistic, fully human IgG2 monoclonal antibody. Among the approximately 54 dose-escalation patients, 19 had hepatocellular carcinoma, roughly 15 melanoma, 9 renal cell carcinoma and 9 head and neck cancer. Partial responses occurred in three dose-escalation patients, of whom one had hepatocellular carcinoma and two had cutaneous melanoma. Peripheral TCRbeta sequencing aimed to test whether ivuxolimab altered TCR sequence diversity and caused clonal T-cell expansion. The paper describes the monotherapy dose-escalation part (N ≈ 52 patients) of the phase I trial of ivuxolimab. Intravenous ivuxolimab was administered to patients every 2 weeks at six dose levels: 0.01, 0.1, 0.3, 1.5, 3 and 10 mg/kg. A male proportion of under 85% and a mean age of roughly 55 years, ranging from roughly 23 to 90, were recorded for the dose-escalation cohort. Prior anti-PD-1, anti-PD-L1 or anti-CTLA-4 therapy was permitted, and checkpoint inhibitors had been received by 40% to 50% of dose-escalation patients. Paper-wide results and their limitations: On average, CD8+ T cells showed more expanded clones than CD4+ T cells after ivuxolimab. Partial responders in the 0.1-3.0 mg/kg groups had among the lowest normalized peripheral clonal expansion, especially among CD8+ T cells. Which antigens the clonally expanded peripheral T cells were specific for was not determined. Clonal expansion of both CD4+ and CD8+ blood T cells was observed from baseline to week 6 at doses 0.1 to 3.0 mg/kg. Low levels of normalized T-cell clonal expansion were also seen in some patients who did not respond.

To sequence the TCRbeta CDR3 region, genomic DNA was isolated from the sorted cells. The immunoSEQ Assay was used to sequence the TCRbeta CDR3 regions. TCRdb's version of the immuneACCESS table is confined to in-frame rearrangements and falls short of the full clone set. An unresolved V gene accounts for under half of the shortfall where checked; the remainder is of unknown origin. The sample includes 57,000 or so clones, with 80% to 85% observed a single time. About 0.65% of the sample belongs to the ten largest clones. Patients with a history of autoimmune disease or receiving systemic immunosuppression were excluded from the trial. Peripheral blood for TCR sequencing was collected from all dose cohorts at baseline, on cycle 4 day 1, and on cycle 7 day 1. Samples came from an open-label, multicenter, first-in-human phase I dose-escalation trial of ivuxolimab. The trial enrolled adults with locally advanced or metastatic head and neck squamous cell, hepatocellular, melanoma or renal cell carcinoma. Before TCR sequencing, CD4+ and CD8+ T cells were separately sorted from peripheral blood.

The sequence was obtained from an adult with an advanced solid tumor such as melanoma, head and neck, liver or kidney cancer. The sample consisted of CD4+ or CD8+ T cells sorted from blood, taken in a trial of the OX40 agonist ivuxolimab.

The DNA is as follows: TGCGCCAGCAGCTTGGCAGCCTCGGCGGCCCAAGAGACCCAGTACTTC. Translated, it gives CASSLAASAAQETQYF. The sequence links TRBV5-1 to TRBJ2-5; the D gene assignment is ambiguous. According to the germline V gene, CDR1 reads SGHRS and CDR2 reads YFSETQ. From the cysteine through the phenylalanine, the CDR3 covers 16 amino acids. Here the CDR3 DNA is all that survives: 48 bases in frame from base 1. V gives up 0 bases and J gives up 1 base, and the segment between their germline ends measures 13 bases.